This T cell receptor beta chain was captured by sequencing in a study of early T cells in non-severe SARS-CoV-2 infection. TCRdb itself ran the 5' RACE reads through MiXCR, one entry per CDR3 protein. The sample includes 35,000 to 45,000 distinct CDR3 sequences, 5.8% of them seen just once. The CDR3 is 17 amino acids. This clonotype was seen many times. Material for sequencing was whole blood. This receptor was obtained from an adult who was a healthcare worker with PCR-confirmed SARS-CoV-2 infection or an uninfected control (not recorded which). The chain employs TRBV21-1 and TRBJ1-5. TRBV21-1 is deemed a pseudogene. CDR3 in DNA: TGTGCCAGCAGCAAGAATTTAAGGCCGGAGGGCAATCAGCCCCAGCATTTT. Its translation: CASSKNLRPEGNQPQHF.